This T cell receptor beta chain emerged from a study of blood T cell repertoires in COVID-19. On the study more broadly: The United States, Italy and Spain provided the acute and convalescent COVID-19 samples. T cells, B-cell-depleted T cells, or PBMCs supplied cDNA or gDNA.

CDR1 MDHEN and CDR2 SYDVKM come from the germline V gene. The V gene end was trimmed by 6 bases and the J gene end by 13 bases; junction bases not matched to a gene: 16. The CDR3 has 14 residues. The authors' processing: Amplification from reference gene primers served as the basis for estimated nucleated cell counts. Sequencing was performed with immunoSEQ multiplex PCR; in TCRdb, only in-frame clones are kept and a portion is missing. The DNA gave D and trimming, while V, J and clone size come from that table. The table shows tens of thousands of clones, with more than 80% occurring only once. The chain recombines TRBV28 with TRBJ1-2, with 8 bases that match TRBD1. The clonotype comes from a man in his sixties with acute or convalescent COVID-19. The specimen sequenced was peripheral blood. The DNA of the CDR3 is TGTGCCAGCAGCACGACAGGGGCCCGGCACGTTCCCACCTTC. This translates into CASSTTGARHVPTF.